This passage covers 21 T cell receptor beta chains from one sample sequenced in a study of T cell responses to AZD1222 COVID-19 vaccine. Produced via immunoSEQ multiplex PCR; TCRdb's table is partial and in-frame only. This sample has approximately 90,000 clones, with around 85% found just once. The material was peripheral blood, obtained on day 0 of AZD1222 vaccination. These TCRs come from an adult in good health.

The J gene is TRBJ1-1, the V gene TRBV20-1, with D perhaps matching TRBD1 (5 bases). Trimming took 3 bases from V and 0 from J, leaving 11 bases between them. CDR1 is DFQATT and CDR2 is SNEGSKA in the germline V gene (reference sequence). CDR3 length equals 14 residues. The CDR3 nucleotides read TGCAGTGCTAGTATCGGGACCGTGAACACTGAAGCTTTCTTT. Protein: CSASIGTVNTEAFF.

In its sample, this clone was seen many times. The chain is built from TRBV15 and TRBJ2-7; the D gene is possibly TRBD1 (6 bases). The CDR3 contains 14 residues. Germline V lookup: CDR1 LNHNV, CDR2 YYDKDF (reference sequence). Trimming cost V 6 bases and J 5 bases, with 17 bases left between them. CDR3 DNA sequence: TGTGCCACCAGTTCCCGGACAGCAGCCCACGAGCAGTACTTC. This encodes CATSSRTAAHEQYF.

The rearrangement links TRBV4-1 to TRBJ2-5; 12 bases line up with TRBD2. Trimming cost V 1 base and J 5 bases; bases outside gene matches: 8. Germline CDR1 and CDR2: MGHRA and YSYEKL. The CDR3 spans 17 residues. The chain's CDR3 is CASSQGLAGGPGETQYF. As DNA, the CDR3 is TGCGCCAGCAGCCAAGGGCTAGCGGGAGGGCCAGGGGAGACCCAGTACTTC.

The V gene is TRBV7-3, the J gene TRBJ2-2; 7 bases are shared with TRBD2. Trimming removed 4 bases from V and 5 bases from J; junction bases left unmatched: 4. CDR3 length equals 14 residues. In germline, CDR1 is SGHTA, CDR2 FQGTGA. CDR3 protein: CASSSGTKTGELFF. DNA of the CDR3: TGTGCCAGCAGCTCCGGGACTAAGACCGGGGAGCTGTTTTTT.

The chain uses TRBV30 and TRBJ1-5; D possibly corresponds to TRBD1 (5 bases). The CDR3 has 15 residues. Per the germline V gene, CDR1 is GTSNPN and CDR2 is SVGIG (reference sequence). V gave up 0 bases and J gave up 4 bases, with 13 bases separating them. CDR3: CAWSVRSTVNQPQHF. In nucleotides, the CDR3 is TGTGCCTGGAGTGTAAGGTCGACAGTTAATCAGCCCCAGCATTTT.

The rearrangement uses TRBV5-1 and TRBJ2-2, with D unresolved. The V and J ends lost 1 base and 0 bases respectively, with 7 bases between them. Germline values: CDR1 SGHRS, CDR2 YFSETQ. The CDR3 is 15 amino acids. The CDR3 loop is CASSLTTTNTGELFF. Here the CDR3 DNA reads TGCGCCAGCAGCTTGACTACAACGAACACCGGGGAGCTGTTTTTT.

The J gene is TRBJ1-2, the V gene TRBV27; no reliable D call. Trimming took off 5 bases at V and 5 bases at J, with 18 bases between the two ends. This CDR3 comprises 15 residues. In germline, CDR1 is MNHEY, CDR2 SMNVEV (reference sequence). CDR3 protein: CASSPTLRSEYGYTF. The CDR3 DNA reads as TGTGCCAGCAGTCCCACCCTAAGAAGCGAGTATGGCTACACCTTC.

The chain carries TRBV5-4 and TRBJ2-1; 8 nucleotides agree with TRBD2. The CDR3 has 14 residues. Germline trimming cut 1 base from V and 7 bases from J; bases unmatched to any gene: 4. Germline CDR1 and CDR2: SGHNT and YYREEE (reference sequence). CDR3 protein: CASSLKLAGNEQFF. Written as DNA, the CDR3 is TGTGCCAGCAGCTTGAAGTTAGCGGGAAATGAGCAGTTCTTC.

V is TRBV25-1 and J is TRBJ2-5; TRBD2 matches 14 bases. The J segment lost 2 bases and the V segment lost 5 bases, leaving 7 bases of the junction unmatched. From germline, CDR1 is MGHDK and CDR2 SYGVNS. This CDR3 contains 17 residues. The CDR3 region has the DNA TGTGCCAGCAGTAACCGAAGACTAGCGGGAGGGCAAGAGACCCAGTACTTC. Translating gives CASSNRRLAGGQETQYF. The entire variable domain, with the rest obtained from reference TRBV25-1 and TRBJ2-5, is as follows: EADIYQTPRYLVIGTGKKITLECSQTMGHDKMYWYQQDPGMELHLIHYSYGVNSTEKGDLSSESTVSRIRTEHFPLTLESARPSHTSQYLCASSNRRLAGGQETQYFGPGTRLLVL.

CDR3 nucleotides: TGTGCCAGCAGCCAAGACCGGACCGGGACTAGAAGCCATGAGCAGTTCTTC. Translating gives CASSQDRTGTRSHEQFF. The chain has TRBV4-2 and TRBJ2-1; 8 positions match TRBD2. Trimming cost V 0 bases and J 8 bases; bases outside gene matches: 12. The CDR3 is 17 residues long. In germline, CDR1 is LGHNA, CDR2 YNFKEQ.

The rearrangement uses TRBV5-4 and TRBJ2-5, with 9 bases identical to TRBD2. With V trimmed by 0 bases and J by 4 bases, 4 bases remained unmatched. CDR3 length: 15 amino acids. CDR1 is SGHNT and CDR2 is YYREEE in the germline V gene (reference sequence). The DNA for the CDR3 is TGTGCCAGCAGCTTGGCCAGTAGCGGGGGAGAGACCCAGTACTTC. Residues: CASSLASSGGETQYF.

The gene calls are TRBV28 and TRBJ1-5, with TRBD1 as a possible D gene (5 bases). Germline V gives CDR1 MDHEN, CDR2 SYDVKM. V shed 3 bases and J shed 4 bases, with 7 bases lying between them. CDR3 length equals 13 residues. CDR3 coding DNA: TGTGCCAGCAGTTTGACAGCTAATCAGCCCCAGCATTTT. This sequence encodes CASSLTANQPQHF.

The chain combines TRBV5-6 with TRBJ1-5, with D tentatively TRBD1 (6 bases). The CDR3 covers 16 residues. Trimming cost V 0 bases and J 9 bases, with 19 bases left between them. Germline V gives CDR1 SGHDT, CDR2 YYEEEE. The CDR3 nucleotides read TGTGCCAGCAGCTTGGCCGGGACCGGGGGGCTGAGGCCCCAGCATTTT. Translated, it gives CASSLAGTGGLRPQHF.

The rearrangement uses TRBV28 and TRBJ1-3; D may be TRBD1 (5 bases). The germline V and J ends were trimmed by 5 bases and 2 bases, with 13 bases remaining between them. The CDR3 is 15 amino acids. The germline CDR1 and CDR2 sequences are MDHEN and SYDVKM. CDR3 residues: CASSPGLVAGNTIYF. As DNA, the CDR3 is TGTGCCAGCAGTCCAGGGTTGGTGGCTGGAAACACCATATATTTT.

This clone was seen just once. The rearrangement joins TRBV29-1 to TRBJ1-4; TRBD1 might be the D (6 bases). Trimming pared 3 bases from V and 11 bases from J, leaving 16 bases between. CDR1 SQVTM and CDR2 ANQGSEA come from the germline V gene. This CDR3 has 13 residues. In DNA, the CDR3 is TGCAGCGTTGAGAGGACAGATATGGGGAAACTGTTTTTT. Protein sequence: CSVERTDMGKLFF.

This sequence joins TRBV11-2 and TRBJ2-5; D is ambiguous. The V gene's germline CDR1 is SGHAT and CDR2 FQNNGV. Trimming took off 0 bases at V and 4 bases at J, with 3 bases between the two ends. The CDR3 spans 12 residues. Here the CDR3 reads CASSLDVETQYF. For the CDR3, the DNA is TGTGCCAGCAGCTTAGATGTAGAGACCCAGTACTTC.

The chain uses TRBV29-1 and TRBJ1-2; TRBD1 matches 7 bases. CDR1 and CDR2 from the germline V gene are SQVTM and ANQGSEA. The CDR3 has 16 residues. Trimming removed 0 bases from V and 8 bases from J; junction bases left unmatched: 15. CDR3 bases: TGCAGCGTTGAAGATCTTGGGCTTGGCAGGGGGGGCGGCTACACCTTC. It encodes CSVEDLGLGRGGGYTF.

The CDR3 sequence is CASGTGGSYEQYF. The CDR3 region has the DNA TGTGCCAGCGGCACAGGGGGCTCCTACGAGCAGTACTTC. The chain recombines TRBV25-1 with TRBJ2-7, with 8 bases that match TRBD1. The V segment lost 8 bases and the J segment 0 bases; nucleotides outside the gene matches: 3. CDR1 and CDR2 (germline): MGHDK, SYGVNS. There are 13 residues in the CDR3.

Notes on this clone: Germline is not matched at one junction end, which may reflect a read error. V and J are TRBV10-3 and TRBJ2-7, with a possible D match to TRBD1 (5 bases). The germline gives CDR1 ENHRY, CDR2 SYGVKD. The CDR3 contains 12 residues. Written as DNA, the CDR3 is TGTGCCATCAAACAGGCATCCTCCGAGCAGTACTTC. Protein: CAIKQASSEQYF.

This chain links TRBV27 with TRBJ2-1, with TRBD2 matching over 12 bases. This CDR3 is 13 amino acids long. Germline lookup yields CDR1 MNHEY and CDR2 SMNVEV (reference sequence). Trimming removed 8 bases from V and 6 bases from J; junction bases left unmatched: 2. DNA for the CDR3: TGTGCCAGCCGGACTAGCGGGACCAATGAGCAGTTCTTC. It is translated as CASRTSGTNEQFF.

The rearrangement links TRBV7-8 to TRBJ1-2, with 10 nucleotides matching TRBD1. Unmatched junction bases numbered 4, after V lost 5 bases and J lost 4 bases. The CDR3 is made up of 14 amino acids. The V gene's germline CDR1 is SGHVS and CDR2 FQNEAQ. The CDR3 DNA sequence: TGTGCCAGCAGCAGCGGGACAGGGGTCTATGGCTACACCTTC. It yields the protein CASSSGTGVYGYTF. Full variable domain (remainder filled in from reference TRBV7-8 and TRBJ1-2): GAGVSQSPRYKVAKRGQDVALRCDPISGHVSLFWYQQALGQGPEFLTYFQNEAQLDKSGLPSDRFFAERPEGSVSTLKIQRTQQEDSAVYLCASSSGTGVYGYTFGSGTRLTVV.